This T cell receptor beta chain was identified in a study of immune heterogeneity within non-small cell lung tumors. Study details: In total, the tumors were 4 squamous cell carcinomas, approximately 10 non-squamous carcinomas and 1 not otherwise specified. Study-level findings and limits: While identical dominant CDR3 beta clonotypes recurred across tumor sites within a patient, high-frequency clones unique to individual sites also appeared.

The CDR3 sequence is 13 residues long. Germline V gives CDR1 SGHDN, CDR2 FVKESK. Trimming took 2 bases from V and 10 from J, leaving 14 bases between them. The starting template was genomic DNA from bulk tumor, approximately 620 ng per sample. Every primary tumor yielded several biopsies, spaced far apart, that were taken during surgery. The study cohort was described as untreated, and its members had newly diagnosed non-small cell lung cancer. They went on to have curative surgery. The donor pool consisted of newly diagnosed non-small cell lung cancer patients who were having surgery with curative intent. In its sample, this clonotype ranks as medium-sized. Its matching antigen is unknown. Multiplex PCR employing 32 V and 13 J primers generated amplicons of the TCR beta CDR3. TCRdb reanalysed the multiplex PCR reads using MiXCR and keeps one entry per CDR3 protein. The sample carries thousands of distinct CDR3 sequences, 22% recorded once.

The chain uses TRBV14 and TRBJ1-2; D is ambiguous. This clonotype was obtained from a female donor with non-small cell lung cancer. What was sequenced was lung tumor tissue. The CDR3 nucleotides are TGTGCCAGCAGCCAATTTATTACTGTTGACTACACCTTC. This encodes CASSQFITVDYTF.